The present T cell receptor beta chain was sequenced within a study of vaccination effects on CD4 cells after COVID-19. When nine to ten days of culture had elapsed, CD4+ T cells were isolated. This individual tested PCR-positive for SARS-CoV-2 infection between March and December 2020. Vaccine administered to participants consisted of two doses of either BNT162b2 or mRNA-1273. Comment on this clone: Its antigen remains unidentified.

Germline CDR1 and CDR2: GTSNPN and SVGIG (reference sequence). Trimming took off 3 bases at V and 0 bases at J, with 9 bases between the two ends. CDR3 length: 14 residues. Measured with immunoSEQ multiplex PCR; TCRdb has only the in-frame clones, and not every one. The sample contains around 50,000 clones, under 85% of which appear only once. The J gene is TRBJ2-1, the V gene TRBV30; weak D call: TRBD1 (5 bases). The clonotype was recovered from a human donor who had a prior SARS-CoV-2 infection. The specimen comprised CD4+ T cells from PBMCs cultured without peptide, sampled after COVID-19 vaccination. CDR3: CAWSKTDSYNEQFF. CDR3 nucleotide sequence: TGTGCCTGGAGCAAGACAGACTCCTACAATGAGCAGTTCTTC. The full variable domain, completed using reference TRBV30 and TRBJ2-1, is SQTIHQWPATLVQPVGSPLSLECTVEGTSNPNLYWYRQAAGRGLQLLFYSVGIGQISSEVPQNLSASRPQDRQFILSSKKLLLSDSGFYLCAWSKTDSYNEQFFGPGTRLTVL.